This T cell receptor beta chain was captured in a study of human T cells and chemical hapten exposure. One entry per CDR3 protein results from TCRdb running MiXCR on the RACE reads. The sample has roughly 30,000 distinct CDR3 sequences, around 10% seen once. Time point: patch test 2, 6 weeks after DPC sensitization. Treatment specified: therapeutic diphenylcyclopropenone sensitization with weekly scalp DPC. Alopecia patients between 18 and 70 years old and suitable for DPC were used as donors. The germline V and J ends were trimmed by 6 bases and 1 base, with 12 bases remaining between them. This CDR3 is 13 amino acids long. Per the germline V gene, CDR1 is DFQATT and CDR2 is SNEGSKA (reference sequence).

The source is a man aged 25-45 years with alopecia areata. Some clones in this sample may be carry-over from other donors' samples. Source: whole blood, taken in connection with sensitization to the hapten diphenylcyclopropenone (DPC). The V gene is TRBV20-1, the J gene TRBJ1-2; D is perhaps TRBD1 (5 bases). This chain's CDR3 is CSAPKGVNYGYTF. The CDR3, as DNA: TGCAGTGCCCCGAAAGGGGTTAACTATGGCTACACCTTC.